This TCR beta chain was captured in a study of cytomegalovirus exposure and HLA in healthy donors. Study results and caveats: The sole available immune exposure information was CMV serostatus. A later analysis showed that HLA-associated TCR beta chains had undergone more clonal expansion than equally common others.

The V end lost 0 bases, the J end lost 5 bases, and 13 bases lay between the germline ends. The CDR3 has 15 amino acids. Germline CDR1 MGHRA, CDR2 YSYEKL. Nominal health characterized the donors when sampled, though unrecorded immune exposures were likely. Turning to this clone: Its antigen remains unknown.

PCR involved 60 Vbeta and 13 Jbeta primers. Clones were read by immunoSEQ multiplex PCR, and TCRdb kept only the in-frame ones, dropping some. The table records under 200,000 clones, roughly 80% of them present only once. Sequenced: PBMCs. J is TRBJ1-2 and V is TRBV4-1; D remains unclear. This receptor was identified in a boy between 2 and 10 years old in good health and CMV-seronegative. The CDR3 spells CASSQEASRRYGYTF. The CDR3 DNA sequence: TGCGCCAGCAGCCAAGAAGCGTCGCGTCGATATGGCTACACCTTC.